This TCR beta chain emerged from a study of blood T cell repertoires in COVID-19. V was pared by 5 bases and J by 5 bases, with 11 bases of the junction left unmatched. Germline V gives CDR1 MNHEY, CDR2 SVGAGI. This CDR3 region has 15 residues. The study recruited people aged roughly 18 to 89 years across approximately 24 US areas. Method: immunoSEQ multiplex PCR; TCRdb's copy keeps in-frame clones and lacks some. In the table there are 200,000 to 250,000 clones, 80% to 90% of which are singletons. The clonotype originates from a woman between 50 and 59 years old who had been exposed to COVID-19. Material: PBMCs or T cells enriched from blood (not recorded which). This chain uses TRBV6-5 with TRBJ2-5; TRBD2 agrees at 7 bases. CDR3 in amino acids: CASSRSGATRETQYF. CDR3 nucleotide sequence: TGTGCCAGCAGTCGGAGCGGGGCGACCCGGGAGACCCAGTACTTC.